This T cell receptor (beta chain) was sequenced during a study of T-cell reconstitution after alpha-beta-depleted transplantation in children. There are 17 residues in the CDR3. Trimming took off 1 base at V and 1 base at J, with 16 bases between the two ends. Germline CDR1 and CDR2: MGHRA and YSYEKL. The table lists this clonotype with a few counts. Its antigen is not identified. Preparing the TCRbeta library involved the use of unique molecular identifiers. MiXCR was run by TCRdb on the PCR reads, yielding one entry per CDR3 protein. The repertoire includes approximately 800,000 distinct CDR3 sequences, about 16% of them detected once, and just under 5% sits in the top ten. The study, taken as a whole, reports: Several hundred expanded graft clones reportedly gave rise to the alpha-beta T cells present about two months after transplant. The authors attributed T-cell counts and diversity one year after transplant mostly to newly produced T cells. After transplant, high TCRbeta diversity at day 60 in some patients arose from surviving recipient T cells and thymic progenitors.

Sequencing used PBMCs, mostly from graft donor cells, obtained 360 days after TCRalphabeta/CD19-depleted stem cell transplant. The TCR originated in a male patient younger than 18 who had a stem cell transplant for acute lymphoblastic leukemia, so the T cells may come from the graft donor. The chain has TRBV4-1 and TRBJ1-1; D remains ambiguous. In nucleotides, the CDR3 is TGCGCCAGCAGCCAAGGCCTCCCAAAAAGACGGAACACTGAAGCTTTCTTT. It is translated as CASSQGLPKRRNTEAFF.